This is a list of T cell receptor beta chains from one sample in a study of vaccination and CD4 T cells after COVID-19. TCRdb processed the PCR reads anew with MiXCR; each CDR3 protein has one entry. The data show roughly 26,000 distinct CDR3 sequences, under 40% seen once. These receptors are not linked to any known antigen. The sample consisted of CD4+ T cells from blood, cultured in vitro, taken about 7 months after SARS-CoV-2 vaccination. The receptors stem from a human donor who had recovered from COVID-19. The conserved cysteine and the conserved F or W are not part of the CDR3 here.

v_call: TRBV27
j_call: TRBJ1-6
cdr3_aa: ASSLYRADSPLH

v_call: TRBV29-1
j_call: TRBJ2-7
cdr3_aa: SVEAPQGGYEQY

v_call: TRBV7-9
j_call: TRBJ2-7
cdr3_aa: ASSSSGGVAISYEQY

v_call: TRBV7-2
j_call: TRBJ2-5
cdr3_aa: ASSLGQGQTQY

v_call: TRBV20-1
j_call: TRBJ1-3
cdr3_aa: SAEVRDRGGNTIY

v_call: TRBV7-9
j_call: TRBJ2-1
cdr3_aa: ASSFWLAGVGEQF

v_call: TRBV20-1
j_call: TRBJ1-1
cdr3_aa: SAKTDLNTEAF

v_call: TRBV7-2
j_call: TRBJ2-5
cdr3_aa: ASSNSRGEETQY

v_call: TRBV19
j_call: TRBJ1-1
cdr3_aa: ASSNRDTEAF

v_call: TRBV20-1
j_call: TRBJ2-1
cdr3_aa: SAPDRSSYNEQF

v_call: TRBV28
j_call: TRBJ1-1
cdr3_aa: ATLDGSEAF